Described below is a single T cell receptor (beta chain) sequence and its context. Trimming cost V 2 bases and J 5 bases, with 15 bases left between them. Germline CDR1 reads MNHEY; CDR2 reads SVGAGI. This CDR3 comprises 15 residues. These data belong to a study of T cell changes during pregnancy in multiple sclerosis. Profiling relied on immunoSEQ multiplex PCR, and the TCRdb table lists in-frame clones only, not all of them. In the table there are 35,000 to 50,000 clones, 90% to 95% of which are singletons. This chain uses TRBV6-5 with TRBJ2-5, with D tentatively TRBD2 (6 bases). This specimen was CD4+ T cells from peripheral blood mononuclear cells, taken in the third trimester of pregnancy. The receptor's source is a female donor in good health, enrolled as a control in a pregnancy study. CDR3 protein: CASSYGGWRSETQYF. The CDR3 DNA reads as TGTGCCAGCAGTTACGGGGGGTGGAGGTCCGAGACCCAGTACTTC.